This T cell receptor beta chain originates from a study of T cell responses to AZD1222 COVID-19 vaccine. Germline V CDR1 and CDR2: SGHKS, YYEKEE (reference sequence). V dropped 1 base and J dropped 3 bases, with 5 bases sitting between them. The CDR3 totals 12 residues. Some clones are missing from TCRdb's copy, which holds only in-frame ones; the method was immunoSEQ multiplex PCR. The sample consists of approximately 92,000 clones, roughly nine tenths of them appearing once. Sequences were derived from peripheral blood, sampled on day 0 of AZD1222 vaccination. V usage is TRBV5-5 and J usage is TRBJ2-7; unclear D gene. The receptor was derived from an adult in good health. In DNA form, the CDR3 reads TGTGCCAGCAGCTTGATGGGCTACGAGCAGTACTTC. Translating gives CASSLMGYEQYF.